This T cell receptor (beta chain) was sequenced during a study of CD8 T cells in Susac syndrome. Overall study results and limits: Clonal expansion was not seen in any Susac syndrome CD4+ T cell repertoire.

A quantity of about 0.45 to 1 ug RNA underwent reverse transcription using random hexamers. TCRdb independently ran MiXCR on the immunoSEQ multiplex PCR reads; one entry per CDR3 protein. The data contain about 160,000 distinct CDR3 sequences, around 96% of them singletons. A few counts support this clonotype. Its antigen is unknown. Germline CDR1 SQVTM, CDR2 ANQGSEA. The CDR3 consists of 13 residues. V dropped 3 bases and J dropped 9 bases, with 15 bases sitting between them. The J gene is TRBJ2-1, the V gene TRBV29-1, with D unresolved. The sequenced sample was CD4+ T cells from PBMCs. The sequence was collected from a human donor with Susac syndrome. The CDR3 nucleotides read TGCAGCGTTGATGACGACGAAGCTGGTGAGCAGTTCTTC. Translation: CSVDDDEAGEQFF.